The next 8 T cell receptor beta chains were all read from a single sample in a study of cytomegalovirus exposure and HLA in healthy donors. PCR was performed using 60 Vbeta and 13 Jbeta primers. This table comes from immunoSEQ multiplex PCR, and its TCRdb copy is limited to in-frame clones, with some not included. In all, the sample yields 100,000 to 150,000 clones. The material sequenced was PBMCs. The receptors originated from a woman between 35 and 50 years old in good health and CMV-seropositive.

The chain combines TRBV19 with TRBJ2-1; 14 nucleotides align to TRBD2. This CDR3 is 17 amino acids long. The germline V gene encodes CDR1 LNHDA and CDR2 SQIVND (reference sequence). J lost 4 bases, V lost 5 bases, and 7 bases had no gene match. CDR3: CASSPGTSGSQYNEQFF. The CDR3 coding sequence is TGTGCCAGTAGTCCCGGGACTAGCGGGAGTCAGTACAATGAGCAGTTCTTC.

This chain's CDR3 is CASSLASAGGPDTQYF. CDR3 nucleotide sequence: TGTGCCAGCAGCTTGGCCTCGGCAGGGGGCCCAGATACGCAGTATTTT. The gene calls are TRBV5-4 and TRBJ2-3; 8 nucleotides line up with TRBD1. Looked up from germline, CDR1 is SGHNT and CDR2 is YYREEE (reference sequence). The V segment lost 0 bases and the J segment 4 bases; nucleotides outside the gene matches: 7. The CDR3 runs 16 residues.

The chain has TRBV7-8 and TRBJ2-7; D is uncertain. Germline CDR1 reads SGHVS; CDR2 reads FQNEAQ. The CDR3 is 11 amino acids. V was cut by 4 bases and J by 6 bases, with 7 bases left in between. The CDR3 loop is CASSSSGEQYF. CDR3 sequence (DNA): TGTGCCAGCAGCTCCTCGGGCGAGCAGTACTTC.

The V and J genes are TRBV19 and TRBJ2-1, with 11 bases matching TRBD2. There are 16 residues in the CDR3. V dropped 3 bases and J dropped 4; count of bases not matched to a gene: 5. Germline assignment: CDR1 LNHDA and CDR2 SQIVND (reference sequence). The CDR3 protein is CASSILTSGIYNEQFF. The CDR3 DNA follows: TGTGCCAGTAGTATTCTGACTAGCGGGATATACAATGAGCAGTTCTTC. Full variable domain (rest looked up from reference TRBV19 and TRBJ2-1): DGGITQSPKYLFRKEGQNVTLSCEQNLNHDAMYWYRQDPGQGLRLIYYSQIVNDFQKGDIAEGYSVSREKKESFPLTVTSAQKNPTAFYLCASSILTSGIYNEQFFGPGTRLTVL.

The chain recombines TRBV5-4 with TRBJ2-5; tentatively, D is TRBD2 (5 bases). The germline V and J ends were trimmed by 0 bases and 5 bases, with 5 bases remaining between them. Per germline, CDR1 SGHNT and CDR2 YYREEE (reference sequence). The CDR3 spans 12 residues. The DNA for the CDR3 is TGTGCCAGCAGCTTGGGGGAGGAGACCCAGTACTTC. Its translation is CASSLGEETQYF.

The J gene is TRBJ2-7, the V gene TRBV19; D is possibly TRBD2 (5 bases). Germline CDR1 and CDR2: LNHDA and SQIVND (reference sequence). V was clipped by 6 bases and J by 2 bases, with 8 bases between them. CDR3 length equals 12 residues. DNA of the CDR3: TGTGCCAGTAGGGGAGAAACCTACGAGCAGTACTTC. It is translated as CASRGETYEQYF.

This chain connects TRBV6-5 to TRBJ2-7; 8 nucleotides agree with TRBD1. This CDR3 region has 15 residues. Germline lookup yields CDR1 MNHEY and CDR2 SVGAGI. With V trimmed by 4 bases and J by 4 bases, 9 bases remained unmatched. CDR3 region: CASSSPGGTGYEQYF. The CDR3 region has the DNA TGTGCCAGCAGTTCGCCGGGCGGGACAGGTTACGAGCAGTACTTC.

The chain uses TRBV28 and TRBJ1-2; D gene uncertain. Germline V lookup: CDR1 MDHEN, CDR2 SYDVKM. Trimming left V 3 bases short and J 4 bases short, with 6 bases between. There are 12 residues in the CDR3. The CDR3 DNA follows: TGTGCCAGCAGTTTGGGGAGCTATGGCTACACCTTC. Its translation is CASSLGSYGYTF.